A single sample gave rise to the 22 T cell receptor beta chains below, sequenced in a study of cytomegalovirus exposure and HLA in healthy donors. The PCR made use of 60 Vbeta and 13 Jbeta primers. Sequencing used immunoSEQ multiplex PCR; TCRdb keeps in-frame clones, though not all of them. Of approximately 190,000 clones in the sample, approximately 11% were seen once. Material: PBMCs. All receptors derive from a man over 45 in good health and CMV-seropositive.

This clone showed up just a few times. The V call is TRBV7-2, the J call TRBJ2-7; 7 bases are a match to TRBD1. V trimming: 6 bases; J trimming: 0 bases; junction bases outside the gene matches: 8. CDR1 SGHTA and CDR2 FQGNSA come from the germline V gene. This CDR3 has 15 amino acids. CDR3 bases: TGTGCCAGCAGTCTAAGACAGGGCCCCTCCTACGAGCAGTACTTC. Protein sequence: CASSLRQGPSYEQYF.

This clone was recorded a few times. The chain links TRBV5-4 to TRBJ1-4, with D perhaps matching TRBD1 (5 bases). The V and J ends lost 4 bases and 7 bases respectively, with 14 bases between them. The CDR3 has 14 amino acids. The germline V gene encodes CDR1 SGHNT and CDR2 YYREEE (reference sequence). In nucleotides, the CDR3 is TGTGCCAGCAGCGCCCCAGGGCCCGGTGAAAAACTGTTTTTT. Its translation is CASSAPGPGEKLFF. Complete variable domain (other parts from reference TRBV5-4 and TRBJ1-4): ETGVTQSPTHLIKTRGQQVTLRCSSQSGHNTVSWYQQALGQGPQFIFQYYREEENGRGNFPPRFSGLQFPNYSSELNVNALELDDSALYLCASSAPGPGEKLFFGSGTQLSVL.

This clone has just a few counts. This sequence joins TRBV9 and TRBJ1-4, with D unresolved. Germline V gene data show CDR1 as SGDLS and CDR2 as YYNGEE. V dropped 0 bases and J dropped 3 bases, with 9 bases sitting between them. The CDR3 covers 15 residues. DNA of the CDR3: TGTGCCAGCAGCGTAGGAACATCAGCTAATGAAAAACTGTTTTTT. It specifies CASSVGTSANEKLFF.

As for this clone: An end of the junction does not agree with germline; a read error may underlie this. The identical CDR3 is also encoded by other nucleotide sequences in the sample. This chain connects TRBV6-6 to TRBJ2-7; D unclear. The CDR3 is 12 amino acids. Germline assignment: CDR1 MNHNY and CDR2 SVGAGI (reference sequence). CDR3 loop: CASRDKTYEQYF. The CDR3 DNA is TGTGCAAGCAGAGACAAGACCTACGAGCAGTACTTC.

V usage is TRBV29-1 and J usage is TRBJ1-1; D uncertain. From germline, CDR1 is SQVTM and CDR2 ANQGSEA. Trimming shortened V by 4 bases and J by 7 bases, and 10 bases separated the two germline ends. CDR3 length equals 11 residues. In DNA, the CDR3 is TGCAGCGTTGTAATGCAGATTGAAGCTTTCTTT. Amino acids: CSVVMQIEAFF.

This clone was seen only a few times. The chain recombines TRBV2 with TRBJ1-4; TRBD1 matches at 8 bases. Germline-derived CDR1 and CDR2 are SNHLY and FYNNEI. This CDR3 comprises 14 residues. The V and J ends lost 1 base and 10 bases, in that order; junction bases with no gene match: 5. The CDR3 DNA sequence: TGTGCCAGCAGTGAAGGGACAGGGCAGGGAAAACTGTTTTTT. It encodes CASSEGTGQGKLFF.

This chain joins TRBV6-1 and TRBJ1-2; tentatively, D is TRBD1 (5 bases). The CDR3 covers 14 residues. Germline values: CDR1 MNHNS, CDR2 SASEGT. V lost 0 bases, J lost 2 bases, and 7 bases lay in between. The CDR3 nucleotides read TGTGCCAGCAGTGAAGCTGCAGGGAACTATGGCTACACCTTC. Residues: CASSEAAGNYGYTF.

The count of this clone is one. The rearrangement links TRBV19 to TRBJ1-5; D possibly corresponds to TRBD1 (5 bases). V lost 5 bases and J 3 bases, leaving 11 bases between the germline ends. The CDR3 sequence is 14 residues long. Germline V CDR1 and CDR2: LNHDA, SQIVND (reference sequence). The CDR3 coding sequence is TGTGCCAGTAGTCAGACAGTCTACAATCAGCCCCAGCATTTT. This sequence encodes CASSQTVYNQPQHF.

This clone was recorded a few times. The CDR3 sequence is CSVWTGGGYGYTF. The CDR3 DNA follows: TGCAGCGTCTGGACAGGGGGGGGGTATGGCTACACCTTC. The chain combines TRBV29-1 with TRBJ1-2; 10 bases line up with TRBD1. Losses at the gene ends were 6 bases for V and 5 bases for J; bases not matched to a gene: 6. Germline CDR1 SQVTM, CDR2 ANQGSEA. The CDR3 is made up of 13 amino acids.

Only a few counts were recorded for this clone. This rearrangement joins TRBV5-1 to TRBJ2-2; 11 positions agree with TRBD1. The junction had 11 bases not matched to a gene; V was cut back by 4 bases and J by 6 bases. CDR3 length: 17 residues. Germline loops: CDR1 SGHRS, CDR2 YFSETQ. The CDR3 DNA follows: TGCGCCAGCAGCAAACTGGACCGGGACAGGGGGTCCGGGGAGCTGTTTTTT. Translating it yields CASSKLDRDRGSGELFF.

This clone was observed a handful of times. The chain couples TRBV28 to TRBJ1-6, with unresolved D. The germline gives CDR1 MDHEN, CDR2 SYDVKM. Trimming cost V 1 base and J 7 bases, with 11 bases left between them. CDR3 length: 15 residues. This CDR3 reads CASSLLSGKNSPLHF. The DNA for the CDR3 is TGTGCCAGCAGTTTATTATCCGGGAAGAATTCACCCCTCCACTTT.

This clone was observed a few times. The gene calls are TRBV29-1 and TRBJ1-1; 7 nucleotides line up with TRBD1. This CDR3 has 14 amino acids. V trimming: 0 bases; J trimming: 7 bases; junction bases outside the gene matches: 8. Germline CDR1 reads SQVTM; CDR2 reads ANQGSEA. The CDR3 sequence: CSVEDLEGALEAFF. CDR3 bases: TGCAGCGTTGAAGATTTGGAGGGGGCGCTTGAAGCTTTCTTT.

This clone was detected only a few times. The rearrangement joins TRBV4-2 to TRBJ2-7; 9 nucleotides line up with TRBD1. The CDR3 contains 16 residues. V was clipped by 0 bases and J by 5 bases; unmatched bases: 8. Germline values: CDR1 LGHNA, CDR2 YNFKEQ. The CDR3 protein is CASSQDLTGGRHEQYF. The DNA for the CDR3 is TGTGCCAGCAGCCAAGATCTTACAGGGGGCAGACACGAGCAGTACTTC.

This clone was seen repeatedly, ten times or more. The sample has other DNA sequences that encode this CDR3 too. The J gene is TRBJ1-2, the V gene TRBV7-2, with 7 nucleotides matching TRBD1. Germline V gene data show CDR1 as SGHTA and CDR2 as FQGNSA. This CDR3 contains 12 residues. Trimming took 5 bases from V and 8 from J; bases not matched to a gene: 5. The CDR3 nucleotides read TGTGCCAGCAGCCCTCGGACAGGCGGCTACACCTTC. It translates to CASSPRTGGYTF. Drawing the rest from reference TRBV7-2 and TRBJ1-2, the complete variable domain is GAGVSQSPSNKVTEKGKDVELRCDPISGHTALYWYRQSLGQGLEFLIYFQGNSAPDKSGLPSDRFSAERTGGSVSTLTIQRTQQEDSAVYLCASSPRTGGYTFGSGTRLTVV.

The chain employs TRBV4-2 and TRBJ1-5; D unclear. The CDR3 spans 14 residues. In germline, CDR1 is LGHNA, CDR2 YNFKEQ. The V end was cut by 4 bases, the J end by 6 bases, with 13 bases between. The CDR3 DNA reads as TGTGCCAGCAGCCCTTCCGGGCGGGGTCAGCCCCAGCATTTT. Translating it yields CASSPSGRGQPQHF.

As regards this clone: A junction boundary mismatches the germline segment, possibly from a read error. The rearrangement links TRBV10-3 to TRBJ2-7, with 8 bases matching TRBD1. CDR3 length: 14 amino acids. Looked up from germline, CDR1 is ENHRY and CDR2 is SYGVKD. The CDR3 region has the DNA TGTGCCATCGGTTCGGGGGACAGGCTCAAGGGAGGTAACTTC. This sequence encodes CAIGSGDRLKGGNF.

CDR3 nucleotides: TGTGCCAGTCGAAAGGAGGGACAGGGAAGGAATCAGCCCCAGCATTTT. It yields the protein CASRKEGQGRNQPQHF. The V call is TRBV19, the J call TRBJ1-5; 9 nucleotides align to TRBD1. Trimming at V came to 8 bases and at J to 4 bases, leaving 12 bases not matched to a gene. Germline CDR1 reads LNHDA; CDR2 reads SQIVND (reference sequence). This CDR3 is 16 amino acids long.

The chain recombines TRBV29-1 with TRBJ2-1, with D unresolved. Germline CDR1 is SQVTM and CDR2 is ANQGSEA. Trimming left V 2 bases short and J 3 bases short, with 8 bases between. CDR3 length equals 13 residues. The CDR3 nucleotides read TGCAGCGTTGAATCCCGGGTCTACAATGAGCAGTTCTTC. Translated: CSVESRVYNEQFF.

The chain joins TRBV7-2 to TRBJ2-5, with 10 positions matching TRBD1. The trim removed 2 bases at V and 5 bases at J, leaving 8 bases unmatched. Germline V gene lookup returns CDR1 SGHTA and CDR2 FQGNSA. This CDR3 contains 16 residues. In DNA, the CDR3 is TGTGCCAGCAGCTTATTAGACAGGGGGCGGCGGGAGACCCAGTACTTC. It translates to CASSLLDRGRRETQYF.

J is TRBJ1-5 and V is TRBV6-5; TRBD1 aligns across 7 bases. Germline values: CDR1 MNHEY, CDR2 SVGAGI. The trim removed 6 bases at V and 6 bases at J, leaving 8 bases unmatched. CDR3 length: 14 residues. The CDR3 DNA is TGTGCCAGCAGCTCCGGGACAGCGTTTCAGCCCCAGCATTTT. This gives the protein CASSSGTAFQPQHF.

V usage is TRBV4-3 and J usage is TRBJ2-1; 8 bases fit TRBD2. Germline CDR1 LGHNA, CDR2 YSLEER. This CDR3 region has 16 residues. The ends lost 0 bases at V and 8 bases at J; junction bases unmatched: 9. DNA for the CDR3: TGCGCCAGCAGCCAAGAGGCTGGCGGGGGGCTTCATGAGCAGTTCTTC. As protein: CASSQEAGGGLHEQFF.

The V and J genes are TRBV7-2 and TRBJ2-5, with 8 bases identical to TRBD1. The CDR3 loop spans 19 amino acids. The ends lost 1 base at V and 2 bases at J; junction bases unmatched: 15. CDR1 is SGHTA and CDR2 is FQGNSA in the germline V gene. This CDR3 reads CASSLGLSTGEVGQETQYF. The CDR3 DNA is TGTGCCAGCAGCTTAGGTCTGTCGACAGGGGAGGTGGGACAAGAGACCCAGTACTTC.